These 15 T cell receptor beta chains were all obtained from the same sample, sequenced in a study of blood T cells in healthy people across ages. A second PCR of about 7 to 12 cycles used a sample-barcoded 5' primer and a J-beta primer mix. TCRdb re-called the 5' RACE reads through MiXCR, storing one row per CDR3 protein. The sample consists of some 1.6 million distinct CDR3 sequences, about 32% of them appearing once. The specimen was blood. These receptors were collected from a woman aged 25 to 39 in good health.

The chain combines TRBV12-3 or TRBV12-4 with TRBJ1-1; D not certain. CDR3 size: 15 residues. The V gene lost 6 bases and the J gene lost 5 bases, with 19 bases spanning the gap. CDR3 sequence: CASSPPLAVGTEAFF. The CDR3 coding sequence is TGTGCCAGCAGCCCCCCTCTCGCGGTAGGGACTGAAGCTTTCTTT.

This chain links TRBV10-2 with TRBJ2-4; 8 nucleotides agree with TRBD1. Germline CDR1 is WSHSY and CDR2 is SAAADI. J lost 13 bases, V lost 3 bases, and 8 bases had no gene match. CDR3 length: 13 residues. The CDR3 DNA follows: TGCGCCAGCAGTGACCCGGACAGGGATAAGCAGTACTTC. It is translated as CASSDPDRDKQYF.

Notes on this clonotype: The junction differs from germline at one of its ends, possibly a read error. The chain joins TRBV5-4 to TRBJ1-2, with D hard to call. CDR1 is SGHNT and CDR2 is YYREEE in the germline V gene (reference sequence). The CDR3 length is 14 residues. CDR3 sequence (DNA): TGTGCCGGCAGCTTTTGGGCAGGCCTCTATGGCTACACCTTC. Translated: CAGSFWAGLYGYTF.

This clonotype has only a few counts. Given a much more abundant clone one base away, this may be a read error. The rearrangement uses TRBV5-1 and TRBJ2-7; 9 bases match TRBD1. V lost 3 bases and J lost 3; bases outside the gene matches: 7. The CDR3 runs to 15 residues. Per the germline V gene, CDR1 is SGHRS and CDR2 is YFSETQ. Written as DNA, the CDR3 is TGCGCCAGCAGCTCGGGGGACAGGGTCTGCTACGAGCAGTACTTC. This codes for CASSSGDRVCYEQYF.

CDR3 in DNA: TGTGCCAGCAGCTTAAGGCCGTTGGGACAGGGGTTATCAGGTGGCTACACCTTC. It specifies CASSLRPLGQGLSGGYTF. The genes are TRBV7-3 and TRBJ1-2; the match to TRBD1 covers 10 bases. Losses at the gene ends were 1 base for V and 7 bases for J; bases not matched to a gene: 15. The CDR3 has 18 residues. Germline V gene lookup returns CDR1 SGHTA and CDR2 FQGTGA.

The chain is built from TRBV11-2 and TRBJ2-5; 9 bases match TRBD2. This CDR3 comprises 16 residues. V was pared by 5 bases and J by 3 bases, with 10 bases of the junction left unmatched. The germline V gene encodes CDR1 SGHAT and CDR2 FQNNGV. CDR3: CASSPRGIAGEETQYF. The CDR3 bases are TGTGCCAGCAGCCCAAGAGGGATAGCGGGAGAAGAGACCCAGTACTTC.

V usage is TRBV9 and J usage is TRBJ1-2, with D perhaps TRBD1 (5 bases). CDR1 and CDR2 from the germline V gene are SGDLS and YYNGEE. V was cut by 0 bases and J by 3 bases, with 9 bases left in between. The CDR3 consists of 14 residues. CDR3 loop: CASSVGGEDYGYTF. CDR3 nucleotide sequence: TGTGCCAGCAGCGTAGGGGGGGAGGACTATGGCTACACCTTC.

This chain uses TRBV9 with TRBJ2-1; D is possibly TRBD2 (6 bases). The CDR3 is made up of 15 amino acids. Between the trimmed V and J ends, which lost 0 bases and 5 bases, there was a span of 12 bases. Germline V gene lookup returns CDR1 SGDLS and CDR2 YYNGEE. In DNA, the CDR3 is TGTGCCAGCAGCGTAGCCGGGACTCCGAACAATGAGCAGTTCTTC. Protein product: CASSVAGTPNNEQFF. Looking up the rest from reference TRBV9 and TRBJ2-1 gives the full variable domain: DSGVTQTPKHLITATGQRVTLRCSPRSGDLSVYWYQQSLDQGLQFLIQYYNGEERAKGNILERFSAQQFPDLHSELNLSSLELGDSALYFCASSVAGTPNNEQFFGPGTRLTVL.

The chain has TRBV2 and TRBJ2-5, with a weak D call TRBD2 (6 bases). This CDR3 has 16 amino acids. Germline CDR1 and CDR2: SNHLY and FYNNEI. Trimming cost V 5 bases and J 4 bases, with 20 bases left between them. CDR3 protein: CASSPFNGGTRETQYF. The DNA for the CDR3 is TGTGCCAGCAGTCCTTTTAACGGGGGAACCCGAGAGACCCAGTACTTC.

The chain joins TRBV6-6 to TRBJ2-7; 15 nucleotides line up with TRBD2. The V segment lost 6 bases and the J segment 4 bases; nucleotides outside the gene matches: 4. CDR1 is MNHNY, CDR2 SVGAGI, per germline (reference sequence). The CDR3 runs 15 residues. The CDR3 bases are TGTGCCAGCAGGGGGACTAGCGGGAGGAGATACGAGCAGTACTTC. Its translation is CASRGTSGRRYEQYF.

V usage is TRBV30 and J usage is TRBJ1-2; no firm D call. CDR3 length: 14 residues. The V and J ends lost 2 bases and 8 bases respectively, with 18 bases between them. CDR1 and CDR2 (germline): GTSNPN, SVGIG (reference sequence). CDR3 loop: CAWSSGYGRGGYTF. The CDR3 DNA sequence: TGTGCCTGGAGTTCCGGGTATGGGCGTGGAGGCTACACCTTC.

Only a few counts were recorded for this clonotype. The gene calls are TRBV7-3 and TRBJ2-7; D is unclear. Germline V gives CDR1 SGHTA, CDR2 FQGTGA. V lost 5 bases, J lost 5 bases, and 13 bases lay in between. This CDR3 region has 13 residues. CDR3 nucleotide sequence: TGTGCCAGCAGCCCCCGCTCAGCCCACGAGCAGTACTTC. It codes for CASSPRSAHEQYF.

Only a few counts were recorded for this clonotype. DNA of the CDR3: TGTGCCAGCAGCTCCGGGACTAGCGGGAAGAGGGACGAGCAGTACTTC. Translated, it gives CASSSGTSGKRDEQYF. V and J are TRBV5-8 and TRBJ2-7; 13 nucleotides match TRBD2. The V gene's germline CDR1 is SGHTS and CDR2 YDEGEE. The junction had 8 bases not matched to a gene; V was cut back by 3 bases and J by 5 bases. This CDR3 spans 16 amino acids.

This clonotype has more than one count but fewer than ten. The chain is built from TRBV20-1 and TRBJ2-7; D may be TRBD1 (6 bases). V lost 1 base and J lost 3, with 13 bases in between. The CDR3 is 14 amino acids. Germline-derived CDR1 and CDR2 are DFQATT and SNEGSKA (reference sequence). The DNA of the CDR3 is TGCAGTGCTAGAGGGGGACAAACTCTCTACGAGCAGTACTTC. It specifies CSARGGQTLYEQYF.

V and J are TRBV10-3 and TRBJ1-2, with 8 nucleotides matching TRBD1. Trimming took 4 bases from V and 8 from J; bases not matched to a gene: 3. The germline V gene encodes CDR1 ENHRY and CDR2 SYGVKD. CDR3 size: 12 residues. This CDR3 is CAISASGGGYTF. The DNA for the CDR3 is TGTGCCATCAGTGCTTCAGGGGGCGGCTACACCTTC.